This entry describes one TCR beta chain. Its antigen is not identified. Only in-frame clones appear in the TCRdb table, and some are missing; sequencing was by immunoSEQ multiplex PCR. The sample lists 95,000 to 110,000 clones, roughly 89% occurring once. The sample belongs to a study of graft-versus-host responses after intestinal transplantation. Overall study: All recipients were given anti-thymocyte globulin induction, and tacrolimus and steroids were then administered for approximately 3 years. General observations from the study: Recipient marrow harbored GvH clones, some of which surfaced first in ileum or blood.

Unmatched junction bases numbered 3, after V lost 0 bases and J lost 5 bases. This CDR3 has 16 amino acids. CDR1 and CDR2 from the germline V gene are ENHRY and SYGVKD. The sequencing here drew on unstimulated CD4+ T cells sorted from spleen or lymph node cells, taken before transplant. The sequence came from a human donor who was the organ donor for an intestinal transplant. V usage is TRBV10-3 and J usage is TRBJ1-6; 8 bases are a match to TRBD1. CDR3 coding DNA: TGTGCCATCAGTGAGTCTCCGGACAGGGATAATTCACCCCTCCACTTT. It yields the protein CAISESPDRDNSPLHF.